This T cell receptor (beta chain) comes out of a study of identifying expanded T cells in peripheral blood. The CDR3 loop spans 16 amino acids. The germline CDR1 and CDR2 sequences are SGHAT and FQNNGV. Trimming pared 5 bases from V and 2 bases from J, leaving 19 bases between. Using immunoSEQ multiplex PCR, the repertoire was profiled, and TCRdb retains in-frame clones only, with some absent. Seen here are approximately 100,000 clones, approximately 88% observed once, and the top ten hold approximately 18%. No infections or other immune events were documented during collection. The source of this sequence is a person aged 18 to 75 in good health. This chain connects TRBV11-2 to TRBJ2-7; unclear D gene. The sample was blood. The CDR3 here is CASSTFGPPRPYEQYF. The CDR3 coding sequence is TGTGCCAGCAGCACCTTCGGGCCCCCTAGGCCCTACGAGCAGTACTTC.